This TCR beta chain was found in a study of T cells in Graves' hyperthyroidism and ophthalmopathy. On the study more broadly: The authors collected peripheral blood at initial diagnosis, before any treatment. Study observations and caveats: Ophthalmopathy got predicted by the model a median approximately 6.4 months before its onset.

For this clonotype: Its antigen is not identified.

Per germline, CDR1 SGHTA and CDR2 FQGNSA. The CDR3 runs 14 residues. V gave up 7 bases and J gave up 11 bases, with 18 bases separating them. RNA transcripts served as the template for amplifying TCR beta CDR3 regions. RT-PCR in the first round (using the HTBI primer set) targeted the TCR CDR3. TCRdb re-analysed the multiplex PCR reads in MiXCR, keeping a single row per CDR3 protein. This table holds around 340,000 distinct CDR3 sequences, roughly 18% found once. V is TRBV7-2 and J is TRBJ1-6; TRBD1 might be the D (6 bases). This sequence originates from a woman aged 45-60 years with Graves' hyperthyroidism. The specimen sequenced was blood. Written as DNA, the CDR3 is TGTGCCAGCAACCTCAATGCACAGGGCCCACCCCTCCACTTT. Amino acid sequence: CASNLNAQGPPLHF.